A single sample gave rise to the 12 T cell receptor beta chains below, sequenced in a study of blood T cell repertoires in COVID-19. Clones were read by immunoSEQ multiplex PCR, and TCRdb kept only the in-frame ones, dropping some. The sample contains around 120,000 clones, roughly three quarters of which appear only once. The specimen was peripheral blood. These receptors were obtained from a woman older than 75 with acute or convalescent COVID-19.

The chain carries TRBV27 and TRBJ1-5, with a tentative D call TRBD1 (6 bases). The CDR3 is 16 residues long. The ends were cut back, 1 base at V and 3 bases at J, with 13 bases in the middle. CDR1 and CDR2 from the germline V gene are MNHEY and SMNVEV (reference sequence). In DNA, the CDR3 is TGTGCCAGCAGTTTATTTGCGGGGGGGCTCAATCAGCCCCAGCATTTT. Translation gives CASSLFAGGLNQPQHF.

This chain links TRBV7-9 with TRBJ2-1; no clear D gene. The ends were cut back, 3 bases at V and 5 bases at J, with 5 bases in the middle. The germline CDR1 and CDR2 sequences are SEHNR and FQNEAQ (reference sequence). This CDR3 contains 12 residues. As DNA, the CDR3 is TGTGCCAGCAGCTTCCCGGACAATGAGCAGTTCTTC. Amino acids: CASSFPDNEQFF. The full variable domain, completed using reference TRBV7-9 and TRBJ2-1, is DTGVSQNPRHKITKRGQNVTFRCDPISEHNRLYWYRQTLGQGPEFLTYFQNEAQLEKSRLLSDRFSAERPKGSFSTLEIQRTEQGDSAMYLCASSFPDNEQFFGPGTRLTVL.

The CDR3, as DNA: TGTGCCAGCAGCCAAGATCCCCCAGGGATGGGTGATCAGCCCCAGCATTTT. Residues: CASSQDPPGMGDQPQHF. The rearrangement joins TRBV3-1 (or the pseudogene TRBV3-2) to TRBJ1-5, with D perhaps matching TRBD1 (5 bases). Trimming shortened V by 0 bases and J by 5 bases, and 17 bases separated the two germline ends. Germline V gene sequence: CDR1 LGHDT, CDR2 YNNKEL (reference sequence). The CDR3 extends over 17 amino acids.

The chain joins TRBV11-1 to TRBJ2-7; tentatively, D is TRBD1 (6 bases). The CDR3 has 14 residues. Trimming cost V 5 bases and J 1 base, with 12 bases left between them. Germline values: CDR1 SGHAT, CDR2 FQDESV (reference sequence). The CDR3 DNA follows: TGTGCCAGCAGCCCCCAGGGGATTTCCTACGAGCAGTACTTC. Translated: CASSPQGISYEQYF.

The chain carries TRBV7-9 and TRBJ2-2; D gene ambiguous. The CDR3 is 14 amino acids. Between the trimmed V and J ends, which lost 4 bases and 0 bases, there was a span of 6 bases. Germline assignment: CDR1 SEHNR and CDR2 FQNEAQ (reference sequence). CDR3 nucleotides: TGTGCCAGCAGCTCCTATACGAACACCGGGGAGCTGTTTTTT. Translation gives CASSSYTNTGELFF.

This clone was observed a handful of times. The chain links TRBV4-2 to TRBJ2-3; D is ambiguous. CDR1 LGHNA and CDR2 YNFKEQ come from the germline V gene. The CDR3 consists of 14 residues. Trimming shortened V by 4 bases and J by 0 bases, and 8 bases separated the two germline ends. CDR3 DNA: TGTGCCAGCAGCCGCACTACTAGCACAGATACGCAGTATTTT. Protein product: CASSRTTSTDTQYF.

V gene TRBV5-1 combines with J gene TRBJ2-2; D not certain. Trimming removed 1 base from V and 5 bases from J, with 9 bases in between. The CDR3 contains 14 residues. CDR1 SGHRS and CDR2 YFSETQ come from the germline V gene. In DNA form, the CDR3 reads TGCGCCAGCAGCTTGAGATCTAGTACCGGGGAGCTGTTTTTT. Translated, it gives CASSLRSSTGELFF.

This chain uses TRBV19 with TRBJ1-1; D gene unclear. V lost 4 bases, J lost 3 bases, and 9 bases lay in between. The CDR3 loop spans 13 amino acids. Germline CDR1 and CDR2: LNHDA and SQIVND (reference sequence). CDR3 DNA sequence: TGTGCCAGTAGTAAGTCGAGGGACACTGAAGCTTTCTTT. Amino acids: CASSKSRDTEAFF.

The chain recombines TRBV5-1 with TRBJ1-5; no clear D gene. Germline values: CDR1 SGHRS, CDR2 YFSETQ. V lost 0 bases and J 2 bases, leaving 15 bases between the germline ends. This CDR3 region has 17 residues. CDR3 protein: CASSLDRESVGNQPQHF. For the CDR3, the DNA is TGCGCCAGCAGCTTGGACAGAGAATCCGTCGGCAATCAGCCCCAGCATTTT.

This chain connects TRBV28 to TRBJ1-5; D not certain. The CDR3 runs to 14 residues. Germline-derived CDR1 and CDR2 are MDHEN and SYDVKM. V was clipped by 3 bases and J by 2 bases, with 8 bases between them. CDR3 amino acids: CASSFVLRNQPQHF. The CDR3, as DNA: TGTGCCAGCAGTTTTGTCCTCCGCAATCAGCCCCAGCATTTT.

The V and J genes are TRBV7-3 and TRBJ2-1; D uncertain. Germline CDR1 reads SGHTA; CDR2 reads FQGTGA. V was pared by 5 bases and J by 2 bases, with 7 bases between. This CDR3 comprises 13 residues. The CDR3 coding sequence is TGTGCCAGCAGCGCAGACACCTACAATGAGCAGTTCTTC. Translated, it gives CASSADTYNEQFF.

V usage is TRBV29-1 and J usage is TRBJ1-2; a possible D gene is TRBD1 (6 bases). The V gene lost 6 bases and the J gene lost 14 bases, with 25 bases spanning the gap. The germline V gene encodes CDR1 SQVTM and CDR2 ANQGSEA. CDR3 length equals 13 residues. The CDR3 DNA reads as TGCAGCGTGACCGACAGGAACCCGGTCGGCGAGACCTTC. Translation: CSVTDRNPVGETF.